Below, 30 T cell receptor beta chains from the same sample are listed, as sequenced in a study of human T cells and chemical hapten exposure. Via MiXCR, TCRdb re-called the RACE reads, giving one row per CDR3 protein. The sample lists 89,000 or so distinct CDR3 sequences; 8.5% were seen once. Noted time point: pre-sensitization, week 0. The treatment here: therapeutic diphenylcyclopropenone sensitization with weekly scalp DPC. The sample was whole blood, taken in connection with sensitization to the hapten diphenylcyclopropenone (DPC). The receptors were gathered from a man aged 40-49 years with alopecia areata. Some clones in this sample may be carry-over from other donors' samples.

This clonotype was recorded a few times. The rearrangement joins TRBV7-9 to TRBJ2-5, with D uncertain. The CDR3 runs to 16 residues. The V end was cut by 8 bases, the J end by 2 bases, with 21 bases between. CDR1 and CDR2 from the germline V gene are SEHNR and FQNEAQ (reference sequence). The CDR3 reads CASGHSRTYPQETQYF. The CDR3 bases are TGTGCCAGCGGCCATAGCAGAACCTACCCACAAGAGACCCAGTACTTC. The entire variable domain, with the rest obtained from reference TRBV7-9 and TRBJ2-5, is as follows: DTGVSQNPRHKITKRGQNVTFRCDPISEHNRLYWYRQTLGQGPEFLTYFQNEAQLEKSRLLSDRFSAERPKGSFSTLEIQRTEQGDSAMYLCASGHSRTYPQETQYFGPGTRLLVL.

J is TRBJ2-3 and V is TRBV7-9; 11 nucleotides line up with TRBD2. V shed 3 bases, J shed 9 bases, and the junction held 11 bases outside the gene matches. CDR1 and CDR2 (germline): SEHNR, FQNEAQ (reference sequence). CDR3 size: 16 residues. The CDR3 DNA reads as TGTGCCAGCAGCTTTTCCGGGACTAGCGGTGCCTCAACGCAGTATTTT. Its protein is CASSFSGTSGASTQYF.

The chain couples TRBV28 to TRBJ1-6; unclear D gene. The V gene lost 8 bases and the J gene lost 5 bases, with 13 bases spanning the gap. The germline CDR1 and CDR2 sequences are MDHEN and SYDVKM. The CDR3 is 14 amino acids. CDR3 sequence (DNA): TGTGCCAGCTCTACCGGACGGGATAATTCACCCCTCCACTTT. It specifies CASSTGRDNSPLHF.

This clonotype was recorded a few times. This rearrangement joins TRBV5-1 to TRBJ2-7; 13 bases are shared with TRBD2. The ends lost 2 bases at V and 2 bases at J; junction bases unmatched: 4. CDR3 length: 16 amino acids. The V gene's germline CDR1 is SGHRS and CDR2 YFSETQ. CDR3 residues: CASSFGTSGDTYEQYF. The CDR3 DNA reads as TGCGCCAGCAGCTTTGGGACTAGCGGGGACACCTACGAGCAGTACTTC.

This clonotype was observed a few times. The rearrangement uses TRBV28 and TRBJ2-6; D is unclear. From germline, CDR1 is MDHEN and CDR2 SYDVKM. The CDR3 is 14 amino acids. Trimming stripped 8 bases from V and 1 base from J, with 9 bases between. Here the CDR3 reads CASGSESGANVLTF. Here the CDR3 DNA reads TGTGCCAGCGGATCGGAATCTGGGGCCAACGTCCTGACTTTC.

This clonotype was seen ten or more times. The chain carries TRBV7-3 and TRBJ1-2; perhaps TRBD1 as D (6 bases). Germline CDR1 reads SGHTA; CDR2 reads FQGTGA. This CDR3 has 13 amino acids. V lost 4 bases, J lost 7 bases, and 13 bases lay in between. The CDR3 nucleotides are TGTGCCAGCAGCTCCACCACAGGGATTGGCTACACCTTC. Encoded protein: CASSSTTGIGYTF.

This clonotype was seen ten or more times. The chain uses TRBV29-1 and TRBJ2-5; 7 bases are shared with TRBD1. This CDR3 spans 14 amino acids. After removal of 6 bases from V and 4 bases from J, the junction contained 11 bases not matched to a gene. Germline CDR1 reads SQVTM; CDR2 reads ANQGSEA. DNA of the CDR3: TGCAGCGTCGCGATATTAGGGGGCAGAGAGACCCAGTACTTC. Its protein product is CSVAILGGRETQYF.

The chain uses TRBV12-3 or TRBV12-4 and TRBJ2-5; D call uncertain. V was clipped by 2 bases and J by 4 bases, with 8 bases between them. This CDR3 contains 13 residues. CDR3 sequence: CASSLMGIETQYF. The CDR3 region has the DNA TGTGCCAGCAGTTTAATGGGAATAGAGACCCAGTACTTC.

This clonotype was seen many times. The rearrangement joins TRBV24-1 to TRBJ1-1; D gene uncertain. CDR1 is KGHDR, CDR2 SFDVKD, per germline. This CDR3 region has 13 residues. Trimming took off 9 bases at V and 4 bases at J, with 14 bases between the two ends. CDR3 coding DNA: TGTGCCACCGCCCTTAAGGGTAGCACTGAAGCTTTCTTT. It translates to CATALKGSTEAFF.

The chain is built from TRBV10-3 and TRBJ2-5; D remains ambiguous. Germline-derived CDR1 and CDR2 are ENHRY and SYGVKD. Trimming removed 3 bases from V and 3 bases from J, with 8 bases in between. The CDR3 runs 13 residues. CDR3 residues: CAISEFSEETQYF. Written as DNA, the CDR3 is TGTGCCATCAGTGAATTCTCCGAAGAGACCCAGTACTTC.

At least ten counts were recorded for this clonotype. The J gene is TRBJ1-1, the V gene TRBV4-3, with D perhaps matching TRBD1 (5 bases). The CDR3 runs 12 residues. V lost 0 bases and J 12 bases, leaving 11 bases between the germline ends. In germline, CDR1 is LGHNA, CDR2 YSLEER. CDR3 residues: CASSQDPGDTFF. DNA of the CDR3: TGCGCCAGCAGCCAAGATCCGGGGGATACTTTCTTT.

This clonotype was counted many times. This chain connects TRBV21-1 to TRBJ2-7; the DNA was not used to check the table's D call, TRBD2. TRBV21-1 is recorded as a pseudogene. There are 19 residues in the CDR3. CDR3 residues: CASSKAPPRQGRFYYEQYV. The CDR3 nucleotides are TGTGCCAGCAGCAAAGCGCCCCCGCGGCAGGGACGATTTTACTACGAGCAGTACGTC.

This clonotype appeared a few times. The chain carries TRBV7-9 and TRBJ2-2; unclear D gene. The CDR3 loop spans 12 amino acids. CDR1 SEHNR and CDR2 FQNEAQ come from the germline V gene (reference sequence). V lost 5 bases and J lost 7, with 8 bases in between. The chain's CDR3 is CASSLEDGELFF. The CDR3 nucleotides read TGTGCCAGCAGCCTCGAAGACGGGGAGCTGTTTTTT.

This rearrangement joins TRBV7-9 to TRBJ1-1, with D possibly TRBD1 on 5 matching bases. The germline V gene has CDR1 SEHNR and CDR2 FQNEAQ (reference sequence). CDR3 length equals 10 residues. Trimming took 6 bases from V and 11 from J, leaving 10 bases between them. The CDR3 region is CASSSGWAFF. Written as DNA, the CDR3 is TGTGCCAGCAGTTCAGGGTGGGCTTTCTTT. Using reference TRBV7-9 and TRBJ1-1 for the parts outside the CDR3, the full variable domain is DTGVSQNPRHKITKRGQNVTFRCDPISEHNRLYWYRQTLGQGPEFLTYFQNEAQLEKSRLLSDRFSAERPKGSFSTLEIQRTEQGDSAMYLCASSSGWAFFGQGTRLTVV.

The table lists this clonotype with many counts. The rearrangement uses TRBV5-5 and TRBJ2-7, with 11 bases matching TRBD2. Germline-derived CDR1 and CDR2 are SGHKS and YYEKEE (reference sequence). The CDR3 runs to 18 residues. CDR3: CASSFLGLADVSTYVQYV. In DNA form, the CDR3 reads TGTGCCAGCAGCTTCTTGGGACTAGCGGACGTATCAACCTACGTGCAGTACGTC.

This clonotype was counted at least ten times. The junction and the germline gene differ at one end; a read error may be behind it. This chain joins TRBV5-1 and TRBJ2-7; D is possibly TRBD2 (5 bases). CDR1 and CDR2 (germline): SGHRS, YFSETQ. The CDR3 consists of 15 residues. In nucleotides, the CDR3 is TGCGCTAGCAGCTTGGTTCCGGGAACCTCCTACGAGCAGTACTTC. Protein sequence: CASSLVPGTSYEQYF.

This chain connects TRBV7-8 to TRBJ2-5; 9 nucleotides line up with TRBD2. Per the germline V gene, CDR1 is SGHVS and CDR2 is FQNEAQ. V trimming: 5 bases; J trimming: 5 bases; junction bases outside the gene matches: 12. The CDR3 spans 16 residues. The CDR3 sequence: CASSPGFAGGTETQYF. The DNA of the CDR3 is TGTGCCAGCAGCCCCGGGTTCGCGGGAGGGACCGAGACCCAGTACTTC.

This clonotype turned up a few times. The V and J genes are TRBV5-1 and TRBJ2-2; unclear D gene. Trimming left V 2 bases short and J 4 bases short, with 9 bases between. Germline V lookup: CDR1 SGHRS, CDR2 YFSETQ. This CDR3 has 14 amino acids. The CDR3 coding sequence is TGCGCCAGCAGCTTTACTATGCTCACCGGGGAGCTGTTTTTT. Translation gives CASSFTMLTGELFF.

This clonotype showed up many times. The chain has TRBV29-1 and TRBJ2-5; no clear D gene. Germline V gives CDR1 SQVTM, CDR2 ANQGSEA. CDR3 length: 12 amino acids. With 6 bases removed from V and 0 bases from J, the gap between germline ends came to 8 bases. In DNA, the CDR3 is TGCAGCGTAGGGCTAAACCAAGAGACCCAGTACTTC. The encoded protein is CSVGLNQETQYF.

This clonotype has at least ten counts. The CDR3 nucleotides read TGTGCCAGCAGTCTCAAAGAAGGGCCCGCAGATACGCAGTATTTT. Its translation: CASSLKEGPADTQYF. The V call is TRBV27, the J call TRBJ2-3; no clear D. Between the trimmed V and J ends, which lost 5 bases and 4 bases, there was a span of 16 bases. This CDR3 has 15 amino acids. CDR1 and CDR2 (germline): MNHEY, SMNVEV (reference sequence).

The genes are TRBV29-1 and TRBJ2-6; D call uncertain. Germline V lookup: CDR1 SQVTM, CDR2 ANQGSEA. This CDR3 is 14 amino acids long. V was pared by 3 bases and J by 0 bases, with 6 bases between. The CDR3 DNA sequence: TGCAGCGTTGAGCCAATCTCTGGGGCCAACGTCCTGACTTTC. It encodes CSVEPISGANVLTF.

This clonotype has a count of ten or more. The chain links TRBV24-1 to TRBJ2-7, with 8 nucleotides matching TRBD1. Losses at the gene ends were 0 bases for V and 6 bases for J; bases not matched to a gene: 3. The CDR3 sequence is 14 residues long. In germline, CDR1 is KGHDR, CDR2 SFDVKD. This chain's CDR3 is CATSDLGQGGEQYV. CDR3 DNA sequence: TGTGCCACCAGTGATTTGGGACAGGGAGGCGAGCAGTACGTC.

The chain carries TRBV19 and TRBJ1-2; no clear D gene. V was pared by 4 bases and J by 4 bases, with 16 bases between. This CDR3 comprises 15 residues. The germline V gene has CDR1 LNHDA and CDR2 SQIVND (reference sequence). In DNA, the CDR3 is TGTGCCAGTAGTACCCCTAGCGGGCCCACCTATGGCTACACCTTC. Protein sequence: CASSTPSGPTYGYTF.

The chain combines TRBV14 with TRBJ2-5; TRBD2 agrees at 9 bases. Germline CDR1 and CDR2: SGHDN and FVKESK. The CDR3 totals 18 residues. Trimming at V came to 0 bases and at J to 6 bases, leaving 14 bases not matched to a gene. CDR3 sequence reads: CASSQDWHPTSGQKTQYF. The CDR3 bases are TGTGCCAGCAGCCAAGATTGGCACCCTACTAGCGGGCAGAAGACCCAGTACTTC. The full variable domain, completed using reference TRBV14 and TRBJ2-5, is EAGVTQFPSHSVIEKGQTVTLRCDPISGHDNLYWYRRVMGKEIKFLLHFVKESKQDESGMPNNRFLAERTGGTYSTLKVQPAELEDSGVYFCASSQDWHPTSGQKTQYFGPGTRLLVL.

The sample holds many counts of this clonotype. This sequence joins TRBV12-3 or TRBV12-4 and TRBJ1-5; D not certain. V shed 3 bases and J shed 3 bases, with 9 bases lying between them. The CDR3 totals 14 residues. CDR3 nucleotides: TGTGCCAGCAGTTTGGGTCAGGTCAATCAGCCCCAGCATTTT. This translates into CASSLGQVNQPQHF.

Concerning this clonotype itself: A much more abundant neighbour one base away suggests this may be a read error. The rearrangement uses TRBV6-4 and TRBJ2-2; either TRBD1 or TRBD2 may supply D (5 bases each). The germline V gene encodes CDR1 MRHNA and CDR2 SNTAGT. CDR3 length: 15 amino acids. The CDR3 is CASSATATNTGELSF. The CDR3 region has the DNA TGTGCCAGCAGTGCGACAGCTACGAACACCGGGGAGCTGTCTTTT.

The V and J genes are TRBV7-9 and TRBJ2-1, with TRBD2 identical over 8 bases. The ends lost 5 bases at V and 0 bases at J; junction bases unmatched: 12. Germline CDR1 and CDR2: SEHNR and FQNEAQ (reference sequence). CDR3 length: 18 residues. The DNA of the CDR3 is TGTGCCAGCAGCACCGGTATAAGACTAGCGAGCTCCTACAATGAGCAGTTCTTC. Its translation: CASSTGIRLASSYNEQFF.

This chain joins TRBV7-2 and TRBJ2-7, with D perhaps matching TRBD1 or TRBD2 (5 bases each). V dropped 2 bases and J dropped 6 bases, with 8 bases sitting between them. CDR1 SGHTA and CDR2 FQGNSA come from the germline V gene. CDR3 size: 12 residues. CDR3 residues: CASSLSGTEQYF. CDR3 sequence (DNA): TGTGCCAGCAGCTTATCTGGGACCGAGCAGTACTTC.

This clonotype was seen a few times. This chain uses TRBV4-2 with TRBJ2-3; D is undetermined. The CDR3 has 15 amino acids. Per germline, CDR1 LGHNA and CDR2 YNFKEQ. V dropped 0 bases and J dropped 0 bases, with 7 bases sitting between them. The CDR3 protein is CASSQEAASTDTQYF. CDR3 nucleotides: TGTGCCAGCAGCCAAGAGGCAGCTAGCACAGATACGCAGTATTTT.

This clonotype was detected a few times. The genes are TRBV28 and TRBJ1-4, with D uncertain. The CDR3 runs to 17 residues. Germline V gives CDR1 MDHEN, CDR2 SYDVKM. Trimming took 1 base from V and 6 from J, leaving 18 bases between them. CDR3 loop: CASSLLSGKRSDEKLFF. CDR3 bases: TGTGCCAGCAGTTTATTGTCCGGGAAACGGTCGGATGAAAAACTGTTTTTT.